These 30 T cell receptor beta chains were sequenced from one sample in a study of immune characterization of retroperitoneal liposarcoma. TCRdb reanalysed the PCR reads using MiXCR and keeps one entry per CDR3 protein. The sample yields around 20,000 distinct CDR3 sequences, approximately 37% seen once. Input material: blood. Receptors were obtained from a male donor with retroperitoneal liposarcoma.

This clonotype was seen more than once but under ten times. This sequence joins TRBV27 and TRBJ2-1; 8 nucleotides line up with TRBD1. The germline gives CDR1 MNHEY, CDR2 SMNVEV (reference sequence). V lost 5 bases and J lost 4; bases outside the gene matches: 10. CDR3 size: 16 residues. In DNA, the CDR3 is TGTGCCAGCAGTCCCGATGGGGACAGGATGTACAATGAGCAGTTCTTC. This gives the protein CASSPDGDRMYNEQFF.

By share, this clonotype counts as medium-sized. The CDR3 coding sequence is TGTGCCAGCGACGATAGCGGAGAACCCGAAGAGACCCAGTACTTC. Its translation is CASDDSGEPEETQYF. The chain combines TRBV6-1 with TRBJ2-5; possible D gene TRBD2, 6 bases. CDR1 and CDR2 from the germline V gene are MNHNS and SASEGT. Trimming removed 8 bases from V and 3 bases from J, with 19 bases in between. The CDR3 is made up of 15 amino acids.

This chain joins TRBV27 and TRBJ2-2; no firm D call. This CDR3 comprises 14 residues. The V and J ends lost 6 bases and 0 bases respectively, with 8 bases between them. Germline V CDR1 and CDR2: MNHEY, SMNVEV (reference sequence). CDR3 sequence reads: CASSPVPNTGELFF. DNA of the CDR3: TGTGCCAGCAGCCCCGTGCCGAACACCGGGGAGCTGTTTTTT.

Comments on this clonotype: The germline gene is not matched at one end of the junction; a read error may be the cause. The V gene is TRBV5-3, the J gene TRBJ2-1; D not certain. TRBV5-3 is classed as an ORF, of uncertain function. The CDR3 spans 13 residues. This chain's CDR3 is CASSLVAEETQFF. The CDR3 nucleotides are TGTGCCAGCAGCTTGGTGGCAGAGGAGACCCAGTTCTTC.

V usage is TRBV6-1 and J usage is TRBJ1-5, with a weak D call TRBD1 (6 bases). Germline CDR1 MNHNS, CDR2 SASEGT. The germline V and J ends were trimmed by 3 bases and 0 bases, with 12 bases remaining between them. This CDR3 contains 16 residues. CDR3 protein: CASSELGQYSNQPQHF. CDR3 sequence (DNA): TGTGCCAGCAGTGAGTTAGGACAGTATAGCAATCAGCCCCAGCATTTT.

This clonotype has only one observation. The CDR3, as DNA: TGTGCCAGCGGTACACTGAACACTGAAGCTTTCTTT. This gives the protein CASGTLNTEAFF. The chain combines TRBV25-1 with TRBJ1-1, with D hard to call. Germline CDR1 is MGHDK and CDR2 is SYGVNS. Trimming pared 8 bases from V and 0 bases from J, leaving 7 bases between. CDR3 length: 12 amino acids. Drawing the rest from reference TRBV25-1 and TRBJ1-1, the complete variable domain is EADIYQTPRYLVIGTGKKITLECSQTMGHDKMYWYQQDPGMELHLIHYSYGVNSTEKGDLSSESTVSRIRTEHFPLTLESARPSHTSQYLCASGTLNTEAFFGQGTRLTVV.

For this clonotype: A much larger clonotype is one base distant, so this may be a read error. V and J are TRBV11-2 and TRBJ2-4; D unclear. V was shortened by 1 base and J by 13 bases, with 20 bases between the two germline ends. Per the germline V gene, CDR1 is SGHAT and CDR2 is FQNNGV. The CDR3 has 15 amino acids. The chain's CDR3 is CASSLGQVSYSEQYF. In DNA form, the CDR3 reads TGTGCCAGCAGCTTAGGGCAGGTTTCCTACAGTGAGCAGTACTTC.

The chain combines TRBV6-6 with TRBJ2-3; 13 bases match TRBD2. After removal of 6 bases from V and 9 bases from J, the junction contained 6 bases not matched to a gene. Germline values: CDR1 MNHNY, CDR2 SVGAGI (reference sequence). The CDR3 is 14 amino acids. CDR3 sequence reads: CASSTSGGGETQYF. The CDR3 DNA sequence: TGTGCCAGCAGCACTAGCGGGGGGGGCGAAACGCAGTATTTT.

This clonotype was detected many times. The chain couples TRBV27 to TRBJ1-6, with no clear D. V was clipped by 0 bases and J by 4 bases, with 4 bases between them. The CDR3 is 14 amino acids. The germline V gene has CDR1 MNHEY and CDR2 SMNVEV (reference sequence). The CDR3: CASSLSLYNSPLHF. DNA for the CDR3: TGTGCCAGCAGTTTATCGCTGTATAATTCACCCCTCCACTTT.

To note about this clonotype: A much larger clone differs from this one at a single base, so this may be a read error. The chain recombines TRBV12-3 or TRBV12-4 with TRBJ2-1; tentatively, D is TRBD1 (5 bases). The DNA end favors TRBJ2-7, so the J call may be wrong. The CDR3 loop spans 13 amino acids. The CDR3, as DNA: TGTGCCACCGCCCAGACGACAGCCTACGAGCAGTACTTC. Its translation: CATAQTTAYEQYF.

Worth noting for this clonotype: One junction end disagrees with the germline gene, perhaps due to a read error. This sequence joins TRBV6-1 and TRBJ2-1; possible D gene TRBD1, 6 bases. Germline CDR1 reads MNHNS; CDR2 reads SASEGT. CDR3 size: 16 residues. The CDR3 is CASREGTPGTYNEQFF. The CDR3 coding sequence is TGTGCCAGCAGGGAAGGGACACCGGGCACCTACAATGAGCAGTTCTTC.

In its sample, this clonotype was seen many times. This chain links TRBV6-1 with TRBJ2-3, with 10 bases that match TRBD1. Per germline, CDR1 MNHNS and CDR2 SASEGT. The CDR3 runs to 15 residues. Losses at the gene ends were 7 bases for V and 3 bases for J; bases not matched to a gene: 7. CDR3 in DNA: TGTGCCAGCACTAGACAGGGGGCTGGGACAGATACGCAGTATTTT. Protein sequence: CASTRQGAGTDTQYF.

This clonotype was picked up many times. CDR3 bases: TGTGCCAGCACGGGGCTGGAAAACATTCAGTACTTC. Translated, it gives CASTGLENIQYF. This chain links TRBV6-1 with TRBJ2-4, with D perhaps matching TRBD1 or TRBD2 (5 bases each). The CDR3 is 12 residues long. Germline CDR1 reads MNHNS; CDR2 reads SASEGT. The ends were cut back, 7 bases at V and 5 bases at J, with 9 bases in the middle.

The genes are TRBV7-2 and TRBJ2-5, with a possible D match to TRBD2 (6 bases). V gave up 2 bases and J gave up 3 bases, with 13 bases separating them. The germline CDR1 and CDR2 sequences are SGHTA and FQGNSA. This CDR3 is 15 amino acids long. CDR3: CASSLNSGAEETQYF. DNA of the CDR3: TGTGCCAGCAGCTTAAACTCGGGAGCAGAAGAGACCCAGTACTTC.

Judged by abundance, this clonotype is medium-sized. The chain joins TRBV7-9 to TRBJ2-7, with D tentatively TRBD1 (6 bases). V shed 5 bases and J shed 2 bases, with 10 bases lying between them. This CDR3 comprises 13 residues. The germline gives CDR1 SEHNR, CDR2 FQNEAQ (reference sequence). CDR3 region: CASSETGAYEQYF. DNA for the CDR3: TGTGCCAGCAGCGAGACAGGAGCCTACGAGCAGTACTTC.

The chain uses TRBV4-1 and TRBJ2-3; 7 positions match TRBD1. The length of the CDR3 is 15 residues. The V and J ends lost 3 bases and 6 bases, in that order; junction bases with no gene match: 9. The V gene's germline CDR1 is MGHRA and CDR2 YSYEKL. In DNA, the CDR3 is TGCGCCAGCAGCCAGGGGACAGCAGAGACGGATACGCAGTATTTT. Translated, it gives CASSQGTAETDTQYF.

This clonotype appeared a few times. This chain links TRBV10-1 with TRBJ2-1; the match to TRBD2 covers 8 bases. V lost 3 bases and J lost 6; bases outside the gene matches: 4. CDR3 size: 14 residues. Germline-derived CDR1 and CDR2 are WNHNN and SYGVQD (reference sequence). For the CDR3, the DNA is TGCGCCAGCAGTGAAGAGGGACTAGGCAATGAGCAGTTCTTC. Its translation is CASSEEGLGNEQFF.

J is TRBJ2-2 and V is TRBV11-2; D uncertain. V was cut by 3 bases and J by 3 bases, with 2 bases left in between. This CDR3 is 12 amino acids long. The germline V gene has CDR1 SGHAT and CDR2 FQNNGV. The CDR3 is CASSLDTGELFF. As DNA, the CDR3 is TGTGCCAGCAGCTTGGACACCGGGGAGCTGTTTTTT. Full variable domain (rest looked up from reference TRBV11-2 and TRBJ2-2): EAGVAQSPRYKIIEKRQSVAFWCNPISGHATLYWYQQILGQGPKLLIQFQNNGVVDDSQLPKDRFSAERLKGVDSTLKIQPAKLEDSAVYLCASSLDTGELFFGEGSRLTVL.

This chain connects TRBV27 to TRBJ1-2; tentatively, D is TRBD1 (5 bases). V lost 5 bases, J lost 1 base, and 23 bases lay in between. This CDR3 region has 18 residues. Germline values: CDR1 MNHEY, CDR2 SMNVEV (reference sequence). CDR3 region: CASSPRGQGRYLNYGYTF. The CDR3 coding sequence is TGTGCCAGCAGTCCCAGAGGGCAGGGACGCTATCTTAACTATGGCTACACCTTC.

This clonotype was recorded many times. This chain joins TRBV27 and TRBJ2-3; 9 nucleotides align to TRBD2. Trimming cost V 2 bases and J 1 base; bases outside gene matches: 7. The CDR3 loop spans 17 amino acids. Germline CDR1 MNHEY, CDR2 SMNVEV (reference sequence). CDR3 sequence reads: CASSLINLAGRTDTQYF. CDR3 nucleotides: TGTGCCAGCAGTTTAATAAACCTAGCGGGACGCACAGATACGCAGTATTTT.

The J gene is TRBJ2-5, the V gene TRBV6-2 or TRBV6-3, with 7 bases matching TRBD1. The DNA end lines up better with TRBJ2-1; the J call may be wrong. CDR3 length equals 13 residues. Germline V gene data show CDR1 as MNHEY and CDR2 as SVGEGT. CDR3 sequence: CASTRQGRETQFF. The DNA for the CDR3 is TGTGCCAGCACTAGACAGGGAAGGGAGACCCAGTTCTTC.

In regard to this clonotype: As the CDR3 is not closed by the conserved phenylalanine or tryptophan, this likely results from a read error. This CDR3 is CASSPRPSLAVMQETQFV. For the CDR3, the DNA is TGTGCCAGCAGCCCACGCCCCTCGCTAGCTGTGATGCAAGAGACCCAGTTCGTC. The chain uses TRBV7-2 and TRBJ2-1; D perhaps matches TRBD2 (5 bases). The CDR3 runs to 18 residues. Trimming cost V 5 bases and J 13 bases, with 33 bases left between them. CDR1 and CDR2 (germline): SGHTA, FQGNSA.

The chain carries TRBV6-1 and TRBJ2-7, with D maybe TRBD2 (6 bases). The germline V gene encodes CDR1 MNHNS and CDR2 SASEGT. This CDR3 has 16 residues. V gave up 5 bases and J gave up 4 bases, with 21 bases separating them. As DNA, the CDR3 is TGTGCCAGCAGTCGTACCGGGATGGGGGGAGATTACGAGCAGTACTTC. It yields the protein CASSRTGMGGDYEQYF.

This clonotype was seen many times. The chain couples TRBV7-6 to TRBJ2-1, with D possibly being TRBD1 (6 bases). The CDR3 runs to 15 residues. The V gene lost 1 base and the J gene lost 10 bases, with 17 bases spanning the gap. CDR1 is SGHVS and CDR2 is FNYEAQ in the germline V gene. The CDR3 loop reads CASSLGRGFSYEQFF. CDR3 bases: TGTGCCAGCAGCTTAGGCAGGGGATTCTCCTACGAGCAGTTCTTC.

This clonotype was recorded a few times. The chain uses TRBV6-1 and TRBJ1-1; a possible D gene is TRBD1 (5 bases). Per germline, CDR1 MNHNS and CDR2 SASEGT. The CDR3 runs to 15 residues. V shed 5 bases and J shed 4 bases, with 17 bases lying between them. The CDR3 DNA is TGTGCCAGCAGTCAAATTACCCTGAGGGGCACTGAAGCTTTCTTT. Its translation: CASSQITLRGTEAFF.

This clonotype was observed a few times. The chain links TRBV11-2 to TRBJ2-3, with D perhaps TRBD2 (6 bases). The V end lost 3 bases, the J end lost 5 bases, and 12 bases lay between the germline ends. Germline V gene sequence: CDR1 SGHAT, CDR2 FQNNGV. The CDR3 totals 14 residues. The CDR3 bases are TGTGCCAGCAGCTTGGGGGGAGCCCAAGATACGCAGTATTTT. Protein sequence: CASSLGGAQDTQYF.

The rearrangement joins TRBV10-3 to TRBJ2-1; D could derive from TRBD1 or TRBD2 (6 bases each). Germline V CDR1 and CDR2: ENHRY, SYGVKD. CDR3 length: 14 amino acids. Trimming removed 7 bases from V and 4 bases from J, with 14 bases in between. The CDR3 bases are TGTGCCATCAAGGCACTAGGGGGGTACAATGAGCAGTTCTTC. Translated: CAIKALGGYNEQFF.

In its sample, this clonotype was seen many times. The chain carries TRBV12-3 or TRBV12-4 and TRBJ2-5; possible D gene TRBD2, 7 bases. V shed 5 bases and J shed 7 bases, with 14 bases lying between them. The CDR3 loop spans 13 amino acids. The CDR3 DNA follows: TGTGCCAGCAGTCGTGCAAGGGGGGGGACCCAGTACTTC. Translated: CASSRARGGTQYF.

V is TRBV7-3 and J is TRBJ2-5; possibly TRBD2 for D (5 bases). Gene TRBJ2-7 matches the end of the DNA better, so the J call may be wrong. Looked up from germline, CDR1 is SGHTA and CDR2 is FQGTGA. The CDR3 is 13 residues long. CDR3 loop: CASSLLPGDEQYF. The CDR3 bases are TGTGCCAGCAGCTTACTTCCCGGGGACGAGCAGTACTTC.

The chain links TRBV27 to TRBJ2-1; D is perhaps TRBD1 or TRBD2 (5 bases each). The germline V and J ends were trimmed by 6 bases and 2 bases, with 17 bases remaining between them. CDR3 length: 16 amino acids. Germline V gene data show CDR1 as MNHEY and CDR2 as SMNVEV (reference sequence). The CDR3 nucleotides are TGTGCCAGCAGAGAGTTCGGGGCCTCTGCCTACAATGAGCAGTTCTTC. This encodes CASREFGASAYNEQFF.